This T cell receptor (beta chain) was sequenced during a study of tumor and adjacent non-tumor tissue in lung cancer. RNA was extracted from bulk tissue without any cell sorting. The CDR3 has 16 amino acids. From germline, CDR1 is MGHRA and CDR2 YSYEKL. Three rounds of nested PCR, following a modified ARM-PCR protocol, produced the TCRbeta library. TCRdb called the multiplex PCR reads again in MiXCR, with one record for every CDR3 protein. This sample has 220,000 or so distinct CDR3 sequences; less than 80% occur once, and the top ten carry roughly a quarter. On this clonotype itself: As yet, its antigen is unknown. An end of the junction differs from the germline gene, which may be a read error.

Study results and limitations: Normal lung showed higher cumulative top 100 clone frequency than tumor. Compared with tumor, normal lung showed significantly lower TCR diversity.

The sample taken for sequencing was lung tumor tissue. This receptor was obtained from a man aged 55 to 70 with non-small cell lung cancer. The gene calls are TRBV4-1 and TRBJ1-6; possible D gene TRBD1, 5 bases. The CDR3 DNA reads TGCGCCAGCAGCAAAGGAGGGGCATCCTATAATTCACCCCTCCATTTT. Translation gives CASSKGGASYNSPLHF.